This entry concerns a single T cell receptor beta chain. A few counts support this clone. Its antigen specificity is not known. Base qualities are missing; no much larger clone stands one base away. The CDR3 sequence holds 15 residues, the cysteine and phenylalanine included. Only the CDR3 part of the read is kept: 45 bases, read in frame from the first base. Taken from the germline V gene, the CDR1 and CDR2 loops are MNHEY and SVGAGI. Trimmed from V: 0 bases; trimmed from J: 4 bases; junction bases lacking a gene match: 4. The data originate from a study of cytomegalovirus exposure and HLA in healthy donors (dated by TCRdb to about 2017). About the study as a whole: An earlier analysis of several hundred of the donors reported 250 to 300 Gb of sequence data and 117 million unique TCR beta sequences from about 180 million T cells. The number of typed donors differed by locus: about 620-640 for A, B, C, DRB1 and DQB1; some 500 for DQA1; 606 for DPA1; and some 430 for DPB1. Along with the approximately 700-subject first cohort, a separate validation cohort of over a hundred different subjects was used. The study used immunosequencing to profile the T cell repertoires of several hundred subjects and linked those repertoires to cytomegalovirus serostatus. Every discovery cohort repertoire had been produced on one sequencing platform. Across roughly 420 genotyped donors of the cohort, an average of roughly 230,000 unique TCR beta nucleotide sequences per donor were sequenced, and roughly 17% of those sequences were non-productive. To predict cytomegalovirus infection status, the study brought together high-throughput TCR immunosequencing, statistical association of individual TCRs with disease status, and machine learning. Because of strong linkage in the cohort, roughly five DR-DQ haplotypes were treated as single units for association and clustering. HLA typing included class I and class II loci at four-digit resolution. In the later analysis, no new phenotypic data were used to find candidate immune exposures; instead, reliance was placed on TCR beta sequences and their occurrence across donors. An earlier analysis of approximately 580 of the donors used high-throughput TCR beta sequencing to judge whether each TCR beta V gene segment behaved as functional or pseudogenic. The genetic ancestry cluster associated with self-reported Caucasian donors included 81% of the roughly 360 genotyped donors. Donor age, sex, ethnicity and CMV serostatus were compiled alongside the repertoire data. To study patterns of TCR occurrence, a later analysis re-analyzed previously published TCR beta repertoires from several hundred donors and added high-resolution HLA genotyping. An early release that covered fewer than 750 HLA-typed donors contained approximately 300 gigabases of sequencing data and tens of millions of unique TCR sequences. A later genetic analysis took genome-wide SNP genotypes for about three fifths of the 666 donors and used that subset as a discovery cohort. The study aimed to test whether signatures of past pathogen exposure could be identified by cataloging public T cell receptors.

On the study overall, not on this receptor specifically: The authors suggested that the approach could potentially be generalized to other disease states and immunological phenotypes. Because HLA typing was missing for some donors at each locus, association tests included only the typed subset. A later analysis found that most CMV-associated TCR beta chains appeared HLA-restricted, with HLA associations seemingly driven largely by CMV exposure. Correlated functional status among segregating V segments might be attributable to linkage disequilibrium, but an unknown experimental factor could not be ruled out. In both the original and validation cohorts, the classifier was reported to diagnose cytomegalovirus status with high specificity and sensitivity. A further reported finding was that TCR beta sequences accurately predicted the HLA-A and HLA-B alleles for most subjects in the first cohort. The sequencing pipeline was judged likely to have produced a cluster of highly shared sequence variants as a technical artifact. The 87-base-pair reads could not distinguish some IMGT-functional V segments, including TRBV6-2 and TRBV6-3, so those segments were excluded. V-gene and J-gene trimming of TCR beta chains was associated with a missense DCLRE1C variant in a later genetic analysis, and the association was replicated in an independent cohort. Several of the top co-occurrence clusters appeared to be linked to parvovirus B19, influenza, CMV and Epstein-Barr virus, according to a later analysis. A later analysis associated about 18,000 TCR beta sequences with specific HLA alleles at a false discovery rate of 0.05. Roughly uniform sequencing depth across donors was assumed in presence/absence analyses, although this assumption may not hold. Compared with the roughly 600-donor mean, donors in an Asian-associated ancestry cluster had fewer N-insertions in productive TCRs, according to a later genetic analysis. The earlier analysis of about 600 of the donors excluded roughly 17 rarely observed V segments, including chromosome 9 orphons, because counts were too low. The only immune exposure information available for the cohort was CMV serostatus. In this cohort, only TCR beta chains were sequenced, and detectable features were limited by the absence of alpha or paired-chain data. When HLA alleles, especially DR and DQ, strongly co-occurred, TCR associations were difficult to assign to individual alleles. A total of fewer than 200 TCR beta chains were listed by the study as associated with cytomegalovirus. Across donors, most TCR sequences were observed very rarely, whereas some public TCRs were present in many individuals. A later analysis found that TCR association rates varied across HLA loci, with DRB1 alleles showing the most associated TCRs and HLA-C alleles the fewest. In vitro tests confirmed that three of the cytomegalovirus-associated TCR beta chains recognize cytomegalovirus antigens. A later analysis found that HLA-associated TCR beta chains were more clonally expanded and had lower generation probabilities than equally common non-associated chains. An earlier analysis of 450 to 750 of the donors showed that most TCR beta V segments appeared in productive rearrangements either about 87% or about 30% of the time, which broadly matched IMGT annotations.

Library construction relied on the immunoSEQ multiplex PCR assay. For the multiplex PCR, a mixture combining 60 forward primers for TCR Vbeta segments and 13 reverse primers for TCR Jbeta segments was used. The CDR3 region of rearranged TCR beta genes was amplified from genomic DNA by a multiplex PCR assay. The amplified TCR beta libraries were sequenced on the Illumina HiSeq System as 87-base-pair reads. The paper's processing steps were these. In a later analysis, tens of millions of unique TCR beta chains were counted across the 666 repertoires, and roughly 10 million of these chains were shared by at least two donors. To remove PCR and sequencing errors, raw reads were error-corrected and collapsed into unique sequences using a nearest-neighbor algorithm that merged closely related sequences. V, D and J gene segments were assigned by aligning CDR3 sequences to IMGT reference sequences. For a sequence to be retained, a match of at least six nucleotides was required to both a V gene segment and a J gene segment. A rearrangement was called productive if the CDR3 had no stop codons and remained in frame with V and J, and every other rearrangement was called non-productive. CDR3 was defined according to IMGT convention as the region running from the second conserved V-encoded cysteine to the conserved J-encoded phenylalanine. Sequences without an unambiguous match to a single V gene segment were excluded from the earlier analysis of about 640 of the donors. An earlier analysis of 500 to 700 of the donors classified V segments as functional when productive rearrangements were above 56.7% and as segregating when the standard deviation between donors was above 5%. A statistical classification framework was built to diagnose cytomegalovirus status from the catalog of TCR beta chain sequences. A later analysis assigned V and J genes by comparing TCR nucleotide sequences with IMGT/GENE-DB human TR gene sequences. The TCRdist pipeline was used in a later analysis to assign CDR3 sequences and most-parsimonious VDJ recombination scenarios. A later analysis defined each TCR beta chain by its CDR3 amino acid sequence plus V-gene family, and excluded reads lacking a unique V-gene family. In a later analysis, 450 to 600 highly shared, low-generation-probability nucleotide sequences were removed to address suspected cross-contamination and a sequencing artifact. For each public chain, a later analysis derived a clonal expansion index from normalized ranks of inferred template counts within each repertoire. Generation probabilities in a later analysis came from a VDJ recombination model fitted to out-of-frame rearrangements, and those results were checked against IGoR. In a later analysis, hypergeometric tests were used to score TCR-TCR, TCR-HLA and TCR-CMV co-occurrence, with a repertoire-size bias correction applied to TCR pairs. False discovery rates were estimated in a later analysis by permuting HLA or CMV assignments 20 times. In a later analysis, co-occurring TCRs were grouped using DBSCAN, and TCRdist sequence similarity was added for clustering within HLA-allele-positive subsets. Co-occurrence clustering excluded repertoires with fewer than 30,000 or more than 120,000 public chains, plus five with anomalous nucleotide sharing. This immuneACCESS table, as held by TCRdb, lists in-frame sequences with V and J called but not all clones. Of the missing ones, under half trace to an unresolved V gene in checked studies; the others have no known cause. D and trimming come from the DNA, and the V and J calls and clone size come from that table. Present in this sample are approximately 150,000 clones, 88% of which were seen just once. The ten largest clones capture 0.4% to 0.55% of the sample.

The cohort comprised several hundred healthy bone marrow donors. At the time of sampling, all cohort members were nominally healthy, though unrecorded immune exposures were likely present. The donor was CMV seronegative and belonged to the group of 350 or so seronegative cohort members. A peripheral blood sample was provided by each donor, and peripheral blood mononuclear cells were used for TCR beta sequencing. The Qiagen DNeasy Blood Extraction Kit was used to extract genomic DNA from the blood cell samples. The chain is encoded by TRBV6-5 joined to TRBJ2-7; a stretch of 9 junction bases matches TRBD2. The receptor was isolated from a middle-aged woman in good health and CMV-seronegative. Source material: PBMCs. The DNA sequence is TGTGCCAGCAGTTACTCGGCGGGAGGGGGGTACGAGCAGTACTTC. Its product reads: CASSYSAGGGYEQYF.